This T cell receptor beta chain comes out of a study of graft-versus-host responses after intestinal transplantation. Overall study findings and caveats: Some patients had graft-donor T cell macrochimerism. In their allografts, the ratios of graft-versus-host to host-versus-graft T cell clones were high.

V shed 2 bases and J 6 bases; nucleotides not matched to a gene: 11. The CDR3 is made up of 16 amino acids. Germline V lookup: CDR1 MDHEN, CDR2 SYDVKM. This table comes from immunoSEQ multiplex PCR, and its TCRdb copy is limited to in-frame clones, with some not included. In the table there are over 100,000 clones, more than 80% of which are singletons. In the case of this clone: The antigen is undetermined.

The rearrangement links TRBV28 to TRBJ2-3; TRBD2 agrees at 7 bases. The clonotype was recovered from a human donor who was the organ donor for an intestinal transplant. The starting material was unstimulated CD4+ T cells sorted from spleen or lymph node cells, obtained before transplant. Written as DNA, the CDR3 is TGTGCCAGCAGTTTACCTAGCGGAGTGGGCATGGATACGCAGTATTTT. This gives the protein CASSLPSGVGMDTQYF.